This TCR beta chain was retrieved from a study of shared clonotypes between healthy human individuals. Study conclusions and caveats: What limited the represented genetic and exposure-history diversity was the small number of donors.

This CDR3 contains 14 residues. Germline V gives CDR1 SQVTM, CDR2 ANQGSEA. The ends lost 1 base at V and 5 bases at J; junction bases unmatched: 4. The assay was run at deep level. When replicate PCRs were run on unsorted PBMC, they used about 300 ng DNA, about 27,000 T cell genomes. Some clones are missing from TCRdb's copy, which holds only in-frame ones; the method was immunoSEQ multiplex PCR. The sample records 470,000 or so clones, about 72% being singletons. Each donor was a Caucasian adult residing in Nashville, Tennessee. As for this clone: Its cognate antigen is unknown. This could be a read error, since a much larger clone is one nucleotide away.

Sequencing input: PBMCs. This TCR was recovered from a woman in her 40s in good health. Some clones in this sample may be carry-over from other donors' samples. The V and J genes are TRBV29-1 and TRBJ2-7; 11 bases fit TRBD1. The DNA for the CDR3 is TGCAGCGTTGAAGGGGACAGGGGGATCCACGAGCAGTACTTC. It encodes CSVEGDRGIHEQYF.